These 13 T cell receptor beta chains were sequenced from one sample in a study of OX40 agonist ivuxolimab in advanced cancers. Clones were read by immunoSEQ multiplex PCR, and TCRdb kept only the in-frame ones, dropping some. Altogether approximately 74,000 clones are present, about 89% being singletons, with the ten largest covering roughly 6%. Specimen: CD4+ or CD8+ T cells sorted from blood, collected in a trial of the OX40 agonist ivuxolimab. The receptors were sampled from an adult with an advanced solid tumor such as melanoma, head and neck, liver or kidney cancer.

V gene TRBV6-5 combines with J gene TRBJ2-5, with a tentative D call TRBD2 (5 bases). Trimming stripped 5 bases from V and 3 bases from J, with 13 bases between. Germline V gives CDR1 MNHEY, CDR2 SVGAGI. The CDR3 loop spans 14 amino acids. The CDR3 DNA reads TGTGCCAGCAGTGCCCCGATGAGGGAAGAGACCCAGTACTTC. Its protein product is CASSAPMREETQYF.

This chain links TRBV14 with TRBJ1-5, with D perhaps TRBD1 (5 bases). Trimming removed 1 base at V and 9 bases at J, with 10 bases between. This CDR3 has 13 amino acids. Germline V gene data show CDR1 as SGHDN and CDR2 as FVKESK. CDR3 in amino acids: CASSQGGGSPQHF. The CDR3 DNA sequence: TGTGCCAGCAGCCAAGGGGGGGGATCGCCCCAGCATTTT. The full variable domain, its missing parts supplied by reference TRBV14 and TRBJ1-5, is EAGVTQFPSHSVIEKGQTVTLRCDPISGHDNLYWYRRVMGKEIKFLLHFVKESKQDESGMPNNRFLAERTGGTYSTLKVQPAELEDSGVYFCASSQGGGSPQHFGDGTRLSIL.

The rearrangement links TRBV11-2 to TRBJ1-2; a weak D match, TRBD1 (5 bases). V was shortened by 5 bases and J by 0 bases, with 13 bases between the two germline ends. CDR3 length equals 15 residues. Germline CDR1 and CDR2: SGHAT and FQNNGV. The CDR3 DNA sequence: TGTGCCAGCAGCCTCCGGGGCGGGACTAACTATGGCTACACCTTC. It encodes CASSLRGGTNYGYTF.

The rearrangement uses TRBV28 and TRBJ1-4; D is perhaps TRBD1 (5 bases). The V end was cut by 2 bases, the J end by 4 bases, with 11 bases between. CDR1 MDHEN and CDR2 SYDVKM come from the germline V gene. The CDR3 is 15 amino acids. This CDR3 is CASSLGGGNNEKLFF. The CDR3 DNA sequence: TGTGCCAGCAGTTTAGGCGGGGGAAATAATGAAAAACTGTTTTTT.

The chain is built from TRBV15 and TRBJ2-3; D is possibly TRBD1 (5 bases). The CDR3 runs 16 residues. V dropped 5 bases and J dropped 1 base, with 16 bases sitting between them. CDR1 is LNHNV and CDR2 is YYDKDF in the germline V gene (reference sequence). CDR3 bases: TGTGCCACCAGCCTTGAAAGGGGCTCTGGCACAGATACGCAGTATTTT. Its translation is CATSLERGSGTDTQYF.

This rearrangement joins TRBV11-3 to TRBJ2-1, with 10 bases identical to TRBD2. Germline CDR1 and CDR2: SGHNT and YENEEA. With V trimmed by 2 bases and J by 6 bases, 10 bases remained unmatched. The CDR3 covers 17 residues. This chain's CDR3 is CASSLKLAGDGLNEQFF. The CDR3 DNA follows: TGTGCCAGCAGCTTAAAGCTAGCGGGAGATGGGCTCAATGAGCAGTTCTTC.

The rearrangement uses TRBV5-6 and TRBJ2-1; D remains unclear. This CDR3 comprises 14 residues. Trimming stripped 4 bases from V and 7 bases from J, with 15 bases between. CDR1 and CDR2 (germline): SGHDT, YYEEEE. The CDR3 DNA sequence: TGTGCCAGCAGCCCCGGACCCCCGGCGAATGAGCAGTTCTTC. This encodes CASSPGPPANEQFF.

The rearrangement joins TRBV7-6 to TRBJ2-1; D is perhaps TRBD1 (6 bases). Germline lookup yields CDR1 SGHVS and CDR2 FNYEAQ. With 6 bases removed from V and 10 bases from J, the gap between germline ends came to 10 bases. The CDR3 has 11 amino acids. The CDR3 loop is CASRQGVEQFF. The DNA for the CDR3 is TGTGCCAGCAGACAGGGAGTCGAGCAGTTCTTC.

The genes are TRBV15 and TRBJ2-3, with a possible D match to TRBD2 (5 bases). Germline CDR1 reads LNHNV; CDR2 reads YYDKDF (reference sequence). The CDR3 consists of 15 residues. Deletions cut 3 bases from V and 1 base from J, with 11 bases between. CDR3 region: CATSRSGYGTDTQYF. The CDR3 nucleotides read TGTGCCACCAGCAGGTCGGGGTACGGCACAGATACGCAGTATTTT.

This chain uses TRBV4-1 with TRBJ2-7; 10 bases map to TRBD1. The V and J ends lost 3 bases and 3 bases, in that order; junction bases with no gene match: 5. CDR1 is MGHRA, CDR2 YSYEKL, per germline. The CDR3 has 15 amino acids. CDR3 amino acids: CASSHPGQGIYEQYF. As DNA, the CDR3 is TGCGCCAGCAGCCATCCGGGACAGGGGATCTACGAGCAGTACTTC.

The rearrangement joins TRBV6-5 to TRBJ2-7; D is unclear. The CDR3 is 14 residues long. Per germline, CDR1 MNHEY and CDR2 SVGAGI. The V end lost 0 bases, the J end lost 2 bases, and 8 bases lay between the germline ends. The CDR3 bases are TGTGCCAGCAGTTACTCATCAGACGCCTACGAGCAGTACTTC. Translating gives CASSYSSDAYEQYF.

The rearrangement uses TRBV7-9 and TRBJ1-1; weak D call: TRBD1 (5 bases). Germline-derived CDR1 and CDR2 are SEHNR and FQNEAQ (reference sequence). Trimming left V 5 bases short and J 0 bases short, with 10 bases between. The CDR3 is 14 amino acids. The CDR3 DNA reads as TGTGCCAGCAGCGCGACAGTCCTGAACACTGAAGCTTTCTTT. Its translation is CASSATVLNTEAFF.

This chain connects TRBV9 to TRBJ1-1; D is unresolved. This CDR3 is built from 14 residues. The germline V gene encodes CDR1 SGDLS and CDR2 YYNGEE. Between the trimmed V and J ends, which lost 6 bases and 2 bases, there was a span of 14 bases. CDR3 in DNA: TGTGCCAGCAACCGGGGTCAGACTAACACTGAAGCTTTCTTT. Protein: CASNRGQTNTEAFF.